This entry describes one T cell receptor beta chain. Trimming pared 0 bases from V and 5 bases from J, leaving 16 bases between. The CDR3 consists of 17 residues. Germline V gene sequence: CDR1 LGHNA, CDR2 YSLEER. The record originates from a study of blood T cell repertoires in COVID-19. Overall study: Some COVID-19 samples were acute and others convalescent; all came from the United States, Italy and Spain. T cells, B-cell-depleted T cells, or PBMCs supplied cDNA or gDNA.

In the source study's methods: Using reference gene primer amplification, nucleated cell counts were estimated. Sequencing was performed with immunoSEQ multiplex PCR; in TCRdb, only in-frame clones are kept and a portion is missing. V and J calls and clone size are given by that table; D and trimming were obtained from the DNA. Of 120,000 or so clones listed, more than 70% are singletons. The TCR comes from a man older than 75 with active or convalescent COVID-19. The specimen sequenced was peripheral blood. V usage is TRBV4-3 and J usage is TRBJ1-4; D uncertain. The CDR3, as DNA: TGCGCCAGCAGCCAAGATCAAGAAGAGGTCCGGAATGAAAAACTGTTTTTT. Translated: CASSQDQEEVRNEKLFF.